The source of this T cell receptor beta chain is a study of regulatory T cells in long-lasting Graves disease. The study, taken as a whole, reports: The sample size was small, and this may have reduced accuracy.

This clonotype came up many times. The antigen is not known. Documented time point: newly diagnosed GD, antithyroid drugs for less than 3 months. PBMC RNA served as the TCR library source. In Xi'an, China, an endocrinology department was the source of patients. CDR3 regions were amplified by Arm-PCR using iRepertoire HTBI primers to build TCR beta libraries. Each CDR3 protein gets one entry after TCRdb re-called the multiplex PCR reads with MiXCR. The sample has approximately 400,000 distinct CDR3 sequences, around 15% seen once. The sample was peripheral blood mononuclear cells (PBMCs), taken at new diagnosis, from a patient treated with antithyroid drugs. The TCR sequence derives from a female donor with Graves disease.

The CDR3 spells CATSRDRTATNEKLFF. DNA of the CDR3: TGTGCCACCAGCAGGGACAGAACGGCAACTAATGAAAAACTGTTTTTT. The V call is TRBV15, the J call TRBJ1-4, with D perhaps matching TRBD1 (6 bases). The CDR3 sequence is 16 residues long. V lost 3 bases and J 0 bases, leaving 11 bases between the germline ends. CDR1 is LNHNV and CDR2 is YYDKDF in the germline V gene (reference sequence).